This T cell receptor (beta chain) originates from a study of blood T cell repertoires in COVID-19. Study summary: Sites in the United States, Italy and Spain provided acute and convalescent COVID-19 samples. T cells, B-cell-depleted T cells, or PBMCs supplied cDNA or gDNA.

Some clones are missing from TCRdb's copy, which holds only in-frame ones; the method was immunoSEQ multiplex PCR. Of over 70,000 clones listed, almost 85% are singletons. Trimming left V 0 bases short and J 5 bases short, with 14 bases between. CDR1 and CDR2 from the germline V gene are MGHRA and YSYEKL. The CDR3 is made up of 16 amino acids. The TCR originated in a man aged 55 to 70 with acute or convalescent COVID-19. This chain uses TRBV4-1 with TRBJ1-5; D is unclear. Sample: peripheral blood. The chain's CDR3 is CASSQEGGRADQPQHF. The CDR3 bases are TGCGCCAGCAGCCAAGAAGGAGGGAGGGCTGATCAGCCCCAGCATTTT.